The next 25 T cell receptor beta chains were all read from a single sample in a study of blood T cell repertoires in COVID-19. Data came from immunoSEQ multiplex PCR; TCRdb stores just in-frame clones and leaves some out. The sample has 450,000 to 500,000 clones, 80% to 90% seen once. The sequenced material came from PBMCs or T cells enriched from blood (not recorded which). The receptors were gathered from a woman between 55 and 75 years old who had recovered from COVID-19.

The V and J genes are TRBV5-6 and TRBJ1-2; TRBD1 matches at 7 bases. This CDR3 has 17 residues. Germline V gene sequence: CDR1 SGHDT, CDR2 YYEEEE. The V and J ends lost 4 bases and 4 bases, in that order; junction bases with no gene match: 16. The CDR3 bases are TGTGCCAGCAGCCTACGGGGTGCGCGACAGGGTCCCTATGGCTACACCTTC. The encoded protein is CASSLRGARQGPYGYTF.

This chain's CDR3 is CASSRRSGGGAEQYF. The CDR3 DNA follows: TGTGCCAGCAGCCGGAGGTCGGGGGGGGGCGCTGAGCAGTACTTC. This chain links TRBV5-4 with TRBJ2-7; 8 positions match TRBD2. CDR3 length equals 15 residues. Germline trimming cut 4 bases from V and 7 bases from J; bases unmatched to any gene: 13. Per the germline V gene, CDR1 is SGHNT and CDR2 is YYREEE (reference sequence).

The DNA for the CDR3 is TGTGCCAGCAGCTTTTCCTCCCAGGGGGATGGCTACACCTTC. Its protein product is CASSFSSQGDGYTF. The rearrangement links TRBV11-2 to TRBJ1-2, with 7 bases fitting TRBD1. Trimming at V came to 3 bases and at J to 6 bases, leaving 7 bases not matched to a gene. The CDR3 runs to 14 residues. Germline values: CDR1 SGHAT, CDR2 FQNNGV.

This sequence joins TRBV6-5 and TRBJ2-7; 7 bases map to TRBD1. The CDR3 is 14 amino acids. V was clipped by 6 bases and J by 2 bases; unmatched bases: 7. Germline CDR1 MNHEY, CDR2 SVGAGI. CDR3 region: CASSRQGSAYEQYV. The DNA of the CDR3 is TGTGCCAGCAGCCGACAGGGTTCGGCCTACGAGCAGTACGTC.

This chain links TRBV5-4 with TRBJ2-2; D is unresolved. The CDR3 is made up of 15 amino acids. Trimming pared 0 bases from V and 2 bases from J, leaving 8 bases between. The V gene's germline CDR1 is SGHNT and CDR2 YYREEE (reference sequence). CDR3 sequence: CASSLALLNTGELFF. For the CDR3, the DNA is TGTGCCAGCAGCTTGGCCCTCCTCAACACCGGGGAGCTGTTTTTT.

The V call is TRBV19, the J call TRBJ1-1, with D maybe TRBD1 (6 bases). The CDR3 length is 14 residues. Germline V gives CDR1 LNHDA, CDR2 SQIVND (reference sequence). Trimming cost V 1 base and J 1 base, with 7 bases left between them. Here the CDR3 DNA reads TGTGCCAGTAGTATAGGGGGGCCGAACACTGAAGCTTTCTTT. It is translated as CASSIGGPNTEAFF.

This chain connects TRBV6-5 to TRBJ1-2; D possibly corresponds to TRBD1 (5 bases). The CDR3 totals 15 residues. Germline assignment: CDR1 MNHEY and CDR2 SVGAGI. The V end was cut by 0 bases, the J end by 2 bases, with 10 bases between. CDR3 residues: CASSYSGGSNYGYTF. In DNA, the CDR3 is TGTGCCAGCAGTTACTCCGGGGGGAGCAACTATGGCTACACCTTC.

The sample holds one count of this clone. The CDR3 region has the DNA TGCGCCAGCAGCCAAGTAGGCGGGGGCACAGATACGCAGTATTTT. It encodes CASSQVGGGTDTQYF. The chain uses TRBV4-1 and TRBJ2-3; TRBD2 is a possible D gene (6 bases). The CDR3 runs to 15 residues. In germline, CDR1 is MGHRA, CDR2 YSYEKL. V was pared by 1 base and J by 1 base, with 9 bases between.

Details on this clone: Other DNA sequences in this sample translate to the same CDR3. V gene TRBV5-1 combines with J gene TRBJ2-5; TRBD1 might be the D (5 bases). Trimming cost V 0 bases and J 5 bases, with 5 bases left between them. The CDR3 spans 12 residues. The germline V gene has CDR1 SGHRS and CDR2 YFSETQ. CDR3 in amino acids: CASSLEGETQYF. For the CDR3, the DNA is TGCGCCAGCAGCTTGGAGGGGGAGACCCAGTACTTC.

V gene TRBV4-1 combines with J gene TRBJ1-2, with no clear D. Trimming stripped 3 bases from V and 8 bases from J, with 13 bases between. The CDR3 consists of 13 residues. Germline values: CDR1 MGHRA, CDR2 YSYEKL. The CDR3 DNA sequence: TGCGCCAGCAGCCAGGGTACCAGCGCGGGCTACACCTTC. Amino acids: CASSQGTSAGYTF.

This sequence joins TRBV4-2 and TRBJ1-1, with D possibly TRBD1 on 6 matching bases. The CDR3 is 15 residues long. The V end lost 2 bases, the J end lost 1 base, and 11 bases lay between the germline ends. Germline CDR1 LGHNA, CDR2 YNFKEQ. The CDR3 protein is CASSQQTGQNTEAFF. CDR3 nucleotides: TGTGCCAGCAGCCAACAGACAGGCCAGAACACTGAAGCTTTCTTT.

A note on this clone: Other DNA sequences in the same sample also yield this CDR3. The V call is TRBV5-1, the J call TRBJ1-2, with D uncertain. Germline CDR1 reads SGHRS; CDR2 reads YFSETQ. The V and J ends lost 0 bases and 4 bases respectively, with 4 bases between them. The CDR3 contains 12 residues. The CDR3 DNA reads TGCGCCAGCAGCTTGGCAGGCTATGGCTACACCTTC. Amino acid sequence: CASSLAGYGYTF.

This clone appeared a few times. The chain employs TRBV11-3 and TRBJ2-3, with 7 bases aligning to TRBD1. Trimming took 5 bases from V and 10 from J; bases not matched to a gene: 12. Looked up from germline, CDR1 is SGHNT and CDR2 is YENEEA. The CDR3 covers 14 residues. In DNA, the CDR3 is TGTGCCAGCAGCGTGACAGGGAGTACCCTTCCGCAGTATTTT. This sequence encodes CASSVTGSTLPQYF.

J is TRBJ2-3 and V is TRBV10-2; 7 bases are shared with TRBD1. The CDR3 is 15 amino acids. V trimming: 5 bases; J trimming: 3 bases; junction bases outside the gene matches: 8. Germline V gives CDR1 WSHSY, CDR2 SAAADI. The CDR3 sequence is CASSTDRVRTDTQYF. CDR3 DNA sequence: TGCGCCAGCAGTACCGACAGGGTTAGAACAGATACGCAGTATTTT.

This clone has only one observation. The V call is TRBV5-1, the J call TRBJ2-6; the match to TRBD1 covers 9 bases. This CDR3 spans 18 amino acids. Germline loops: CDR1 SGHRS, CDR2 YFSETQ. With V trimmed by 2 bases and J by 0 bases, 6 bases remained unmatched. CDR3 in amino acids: CASSFSTGGPSGANVLTF. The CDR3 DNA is TGCGCCAGCAGCTTCTCGACAGGGGGTCCCTCTGGGGCCAACGTCCTGACTTTC.

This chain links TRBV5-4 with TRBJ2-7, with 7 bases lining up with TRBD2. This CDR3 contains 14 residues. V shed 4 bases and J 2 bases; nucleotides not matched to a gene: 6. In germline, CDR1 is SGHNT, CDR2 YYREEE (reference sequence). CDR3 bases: TGTGCCAGCAGCGTCCTTGGGGGGGCCTACGAGCAGTACGTC. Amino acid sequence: CASSVLGGAYEQYV.

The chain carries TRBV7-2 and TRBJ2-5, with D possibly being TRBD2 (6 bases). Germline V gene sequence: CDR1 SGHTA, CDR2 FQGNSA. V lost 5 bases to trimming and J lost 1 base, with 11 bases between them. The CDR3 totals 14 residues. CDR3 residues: CASSLWGVQETQYF. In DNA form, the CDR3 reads TGTGCCAGCAGCCTATGGGGGGTCCAAGAGACCCAGTACTTC. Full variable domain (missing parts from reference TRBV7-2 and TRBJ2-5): GAGVSQSPSNKVTEKGKDVELRCDPISGHTALYWYRQSLGQGLEFLIYFQGNSAPDKSGLPSDRFSAERTGGSVSTLTIQRTQQEDSAVYLCASSLWGVQETQYFGPGTRLLVL.

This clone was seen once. Here the CDR3 reads CASSPLGARDTEAFF. Written as DNA, the CDR3 is TGTGCCAGCAGTCCCTTGGGGGCTCGGGACACTGAAGCTTTCTTT. The chain is built from TRBV27 and TRBJ1-1, with a possible D match to TRBD1 (6 bases). This CDR3 comprises 15 residues. The germline gives CDR1 MNHEY, CDR2 SMNVEV (reference sequence). V dropped 5 bases and J dropped 3 bases, with 16 bases sitting between them.

CDR3 nucleotide sequence: TGCGCCAGCAGCTTGGTCCCCTTACAGGGGACCGGCACCGGGGAGCTGTTTTTT. Translating it yields CASSLVPLQGTGTGELFF. The chain recombines TRBV5-1 with TRBJ2-2, with TRBD1 matching 7 bases. The V gene's germline CDR1 is SGHRS and CDR2 YFSETQ. J was trimmed by 4 bases and V by 0 bases; bases with no gene match: 12. The CDR3 length is 18 residues.

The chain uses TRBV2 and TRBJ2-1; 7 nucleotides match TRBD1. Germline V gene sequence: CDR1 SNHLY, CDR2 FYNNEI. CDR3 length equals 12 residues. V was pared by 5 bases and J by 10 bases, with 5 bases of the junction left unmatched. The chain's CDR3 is CASSRGQPEQFF. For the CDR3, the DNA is TGTGCCAGCAGTCGGGGACAGCCGGAGCAGTTCTTC.

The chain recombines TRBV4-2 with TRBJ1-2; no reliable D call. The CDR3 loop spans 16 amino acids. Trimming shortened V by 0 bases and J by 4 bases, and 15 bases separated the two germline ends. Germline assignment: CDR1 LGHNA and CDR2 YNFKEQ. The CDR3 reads CASSQDWVLSGYGYTF. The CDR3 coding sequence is TGTGCCAGCAGCCAAGATTGGGTCTTATCGGGCTATGGCTACACCTTC.

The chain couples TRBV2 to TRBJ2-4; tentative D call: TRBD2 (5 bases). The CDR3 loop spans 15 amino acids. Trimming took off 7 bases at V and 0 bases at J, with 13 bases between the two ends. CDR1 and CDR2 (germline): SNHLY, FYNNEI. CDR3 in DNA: TGTGCCAGCAACGGGGTGGAGATAGCCAAAAACATTCAGTACTTC. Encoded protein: CASNGVEIAKNIQYF. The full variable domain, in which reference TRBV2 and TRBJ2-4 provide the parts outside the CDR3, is EPEVTQTPSHQVTQMGQEVILRCVPISNHLYFYWYRQILGQKVEFLVSFYNNEISEKSEIFDDQFSVERPDGSNFTLKIRSTKLEDSAMYFCASNGVEIAKNIQYFGAGTRLSVL.

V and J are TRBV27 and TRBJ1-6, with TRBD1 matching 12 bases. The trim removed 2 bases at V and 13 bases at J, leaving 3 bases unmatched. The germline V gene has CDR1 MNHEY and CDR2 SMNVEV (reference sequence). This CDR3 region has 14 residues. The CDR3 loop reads CASSLLGQGAPLHF. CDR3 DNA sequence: TGTGCCAGCAGTTTACTGGGACAGGGGGCCCCCCTCCACTTT.

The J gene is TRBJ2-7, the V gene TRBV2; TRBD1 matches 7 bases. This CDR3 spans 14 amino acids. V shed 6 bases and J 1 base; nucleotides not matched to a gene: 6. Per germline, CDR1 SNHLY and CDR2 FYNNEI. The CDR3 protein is CASRAGTESYEQYF. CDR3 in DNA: TGTGCCAGCAGGGCCGGGACAGAGTCCTACGAGCAGTACTTC. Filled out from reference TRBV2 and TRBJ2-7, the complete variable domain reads EPEVTQTPSHQVTQMGQEVILRCVPISNHLYFYWYRQILGQKVEFLVSFYNNEISEKSEIFDDQFSVERPDGSNFTLKIRSTKLEDSAMYFCASRAGTESYEQYFGPGTRLTVT.

The DNA for the CDR3 is TGTGCCAGCTCACAGGACAGGGGGAACAATCAGCCCCAGCATTTT. Amino acids: CASSQDRGNNQPQHF. The genes are TRBV18 and TRBJ1-5; 10 nucleotides align to TRBD1. The CDR3 runs to 15 residues. Germline V gives CDR1 KGHSH, CDR2 LQKENI. V trimming: 4 bases; J trimming: 3 bases; junction bases outside the gene matches: 3.